The 20 T cell receptor beta chains below all came from one sample that was sequenced in a study of blood T cell repertoires in COVID-19. The method was immunoSEQ multiplex PCR; TCRdb's version includes in-frame clones alone and lacks a portion of them. The data show some 87,000 clones, about 85% seen once. Sequences were obtained from peripheral blood. The source is an elderly man with active or convalescent COVID-19.

V and J are TRBV5-4 and TRBJ1-3; TRBD1 agrees at 10 bases. CDR3 length: 14 amino acids. V shed 5 bases, J shed 6 bases, and the junction held 5 bases outside the gene matches. CDR1 and CDR2 (germline): SGHNT, YYREEE (reference sequence). CDR3 residues: CASSPGTGANTIYF. DNA of the CDR3: TGTGCCAGCAGTCCCGGGACAGGGGCAAACACCATATATTTT.

This chain links TRBV5-1 with TRBJ2-3; 8 bases align to TRBD2. This CDR3 spans 15 amino acids. CDR1 SGHRS and CDR2 YFSETQ come from the germline V gene. J lost 2 bases, V lost 6 bases, and 8 bases had no gene match. This CDR3 reads CASTPGGGYTDTQYF. DNA for the CDR3: TGCGCCAGCACCCCGGGGGGGGGATACACAGATACGCAGTATTTT. Supplemented by reference TRBV5-1 and TRBJ2-3, the full variable domain reads KAGVTQTPRYLIKTRGQQVTLSCSPISGHRSVSWYQQTPGQGLQFLFEYFSETQRNKGNFPGRFSGRQFSNSRSEMNVSTLELGDSALYLCASTPGGGYTDTQYFGPGTRLTVL.

In its sample, this clone was seen once. V and J are TRBV14 and TRBJ1-1; no clear D. Germline CDR1 SGHDN, CDR2 FVKESK. This CDR3 has 18 amino acids. Trimming pared 0 bases from V and 6 bases from J, leaving 23 bases between. The chain's CDR3 is CASSQDPLRLGLEAEAFF. As DNA, the CDR3 is TGTGCCAGCAGCCAAGATCCCCTCCGGCTGGGTCTAGAGGCTGAAGCTTTCTTT.

J is TRBJ1-4 and V is TRBV27; D unresolved. Germline CDR1 is MNHEY and CDR2 is SMNVEV (reference sequence). Trimming removed 2 bases at V and 5 bases at J, with 9 bases between. CDR3 size: 14 residues. CDR3 loop: CASSLKRPNEKLFF. The CDR3 bases are TGTGCCAGCAGTTTAAAGCGCCCGAATGAAAAACTGTTTTTT.

This clone was seen once. The chain couples TRBV6-6 to TRBJ1-1; TRBD1 aligns across 8 bases. The junction had 6 bases not matched to a gene; V was cut back by 6 bases and J by 3 bases. This CDR3 comprises 14 residues. Germline V gene lookup returns CDR1 MNHNY and CDR2 SVGAGI (reference sequence). This CDR3 is CASRVRDRYTEAFF. CDR3 sequence (DNA): TGTGCCAGCAGAGTAAGGGACAGGTACACTGAAGCTTTCTTT.

The chain is built from TRBV5-1 and TRBJ1-1, with TRBD1 matching over 7 bases. V dropped 1 base and J dropped 1; count of bases not matched to a gene: 4. CDR1 SGHRS and CDR2 YFSETQ come from the germline V gene. This CDR3 has 15 amino acids. CDR3 bases: TGCGCCAGCAGCTTGTATACAGGGGCGAACACTGAAGCTTTCTTT. It codes for CASSLYTGANTEAFF. Supplemented by reference TRBV5-1 and TRBJ1-1, the full variable domain reads KAGVTQTPRYLIKTRGQQVTLSCSPISGHRSVSWYQQTPGQGLQFLFEYFSETQRNKGNFPGRFSGRQFSNSRSEMNVSTLELGDSALYLCASSLYTGANTEAFFGQGTRLTVV.

The genes are TRBV18 and TRBJ2-7; 7 nucleotides match TRBD1. Germline values: CDR1 KGHSH, CDR2 LQKENI. The CDR3 runs 15 residues. The trim removed 2 bases at V and 0 bases at J, leaving 4 bases unmatched. CDR3 sequence: CASSPIRDSSYEQYF. In DNA form, the CDR3 reads TGTGCCAGCTCACCAATAAGGGACAGCTCCTACGAGCAGTACTTC.

This chain links TRBV6-1 with TRBJ2-5, with 7 bases identical to TRBD2. This CDR3 contains 19 residues. V lost 3 bases to trimming and J lost 4 bases; unmatched junction nucleotides: 20. Germline loops: CDR1 MNHNS, CDR2 SASEGT. The CDR3 coding sequence is TGTGCCAGCAGTGATAGGGAGGGGATAGCGGTCCGGGATCGAGAGACCCAGTACTTC. The encoded protein is CASSDREGIAVRDRETQYF.

The chain uses TRBV10-3 and TRBJ2-2, with D hard to call. Trimming stripped 2 bases from V and 3 bases from J, with 7 bases between. The length of the CDR3 is 14 residues. Germline V gives CDR1 ENHRY, CDR2 SYGVKD. CDR3: CAISEDRYTGELFF. The DNA of the CDR3 is TGTGCCATCAGTGAGGATCGGTACACCGGGGAGCTGTTTTTT.

This clone was picked up one time. The chain joins TRBV18 to TRBJ1-3; 7 bases fit TRBD1. The V gene end was trimmed by 1 base and the J gene end by 3 bases; junction bases not matched to a gene: 6. From germline, CDR1 is KGHSH and CDR2 LQKENI. The length of the CDR3 is 16 residues. The CDR3 DNA reads TGTGCCAGCTCACCACAGGAGGGGGCAGTTGGAAACACCATATATTTT. Translation: CASSPQEGAVGNTIYF.

This chain joins TRBV4-2 and TRBJ2-7; 13 nucleotides agree with TRBD2. Germline CDR1 is LGHNA and CDR2 is YNFKEQ. The CDR3 loop spans 16 amino acids. V gave up 4 bases and J gave up 7 bases; unmatched junction bases: 10. The CDR3 loop reads CASSRDTSGGAREQYF. The CDR3 DNA reads as TGTGCCAGCAGCCGGGACACTAGCGGGGGGGCGAGGGAGCAGTACTTC.

This clone came up once. V and J are TRBV5-6 and TRBJ2-5; D might be TRBD2 (6 bases). Between the trimmed V and J ends, which lost 0 bases and 5 bases, there was a span of 14 bases. The CDR3 is made up of 15 amino acids. CDR1 and CDR2 from the germline V gene are SGHDT and YYEEEE. The CDR3 sequence is CASSLVLAIYETQYF. The CDR3 DNA follows: TGTGCCAGCAGCTTGGTTCTAGCGATATATGAGACCCAGTACTTC.

This sequence joins TRBV27 and TRBJ1-1; TRBD1 matches 7 bases. With 8 bases clipped from V and 4 bases from J, the junction kept 13 bases outside the gene matches. The length of the CDR3 is 15 residues. Germline lookup yields CDR1 MNHEY and CDR2 SMNVEV (reference sequence). This CDR3 reads CASWDRQALGTEAFF. CDR3 DNA sequence: TGTGCCAGCTGGGACAGACAGGCATTGGGCACTGAAGCTTTCTTT.

The chain joins TRBV6-1 to TRBJ2-7, with D perhaps TRBD2 (6 bases). The CDR3 totals 16 residues. V lost 2 bases and J lost 7, with 21 bases in between. Germline loops: CDR1 MNHNS, CDR2 SASEGT. CDR3 DNA: TGTGCCAGCAGTGAACCCCATCTGGGGGGAGAGGAGGAGCAGTACTTC. Its translation: CASSEPHLGGEEEQYF.

The rearrangement joins TRBV6-2 or TRBV6-3 to TRBJ1-4; TRBD1 matches at 8 bases. Trimming cost V 3 bases and J 7 bases; bases outside gene matches: 10. Per germline, CDR1 MNHEY and CDR2 SVGEGT. The CDR3 runs 16 residues. The CDR3 nucleotides read TGTGCCAGCAGTTATCCGGGGCAGGGGGCGGGTGAAAAACTGTTTTTT. This gives the protein CASSYPGQGAGEKLFF.

The CDR3: CASSLLPLVALNTEAFF. The CDR3, as DNA: TGTGCCAGCAGCTTACTACCTTTGGTAGCGTTGAACACTGAAGCTTTCTTT. V usage is TRBV5-5 and J usage is TRBJ1-1; D is undetermined. The germline V gene has CDR1 SGHKS and CDR2 YYEKEE (reference sequence). V was clipped by 2 bases and J by 0 bases, with 17 bases between them. This CDR3 is built from 17 residues.

J is TRBJ1-6 and V is TRBV18; D gene ambiguous. CDR3 length equals 14 residues. Germline lookup yields CDR1 KGHSH and CDR2 LQKENI. V lost 5 bases, J lost 10 bases, and 15 bases lay in between. For the CDR3, the DNA is TGTGCCAGCTCAACGACTCAAGCGGAGTCACCCCTCCACTTT. Translating it yields CASSTTQAESPLHF.

The genes are TRBV3-1 (or the pseudogene TRBV3-2) and TRBJ1-2; 9 nucleotides line up with TRBD1. This CDR3 region has 16 residues. The V and J ends lost 1 base and 1 base, in that order; junction bases with no gene match: 4. Germline V lookup: CDR1 LGHDT, CDR2 YNNKEL (reference sequence). DNA for the CDR3: TGTGCCAGCAGCCAAGGACAGGGGGGGCTTAACTATGGCTACACCTTC. Its protein product is CASSQGQGGLNYGYTF.

This rearrangement joins TRBV2 to TRBJ1-2, with D perhaps TRBD1 (5 bases). In germline, CDR1 is SNHLY, CDR2 FYNNEI. Trimming removed 3 bases from V and 4 bases from J, with 21 bases in between. The CDR3 totals 17 residues. CDR3 nucleotide sequence: TGTGCCAGCAGTGATCCCCCAGGGCGCCTCATATCCTATGGCTACACCTTC. It yields the protein CASSDPPGRLISYGYTF.

The chain links TRBV6-2 or TRBV6-3 to TRBJ1-5; D is undetermined. Trimming removed 0 bases at V and 5 bases at J, with 8 bases between. This CDR3 contains 14 residues. The V gene's germline CDR1 is MNHEY and CDR2 SVGEGT. CDR3 sequence (DNA): TGTGCCAGCAGTTACTCATCGGGAGATCAGCCCCAGCATTTT. Amino acid sequence: CASSYSSGDQPQHF.